This TCR beta chain was identified in a study of T cell responses to AZD1222 COVID-19 vaccine. Germline CDR1 is LGHDT and CDR2 is YNNKEL (reference sequence). V lost 1 base and J 3 bases, leaving 13 bases between the germline ends. There are 15 residues in the CDR3. To note about this clone: Its target is unknown.

Overall study findings and caveats: Breadth and depth of Spike-specific TCRs rose after two AZD1222 doses. The donor group comprised mostly white British people and more females; the analysis possibly underestimated clonal diversity. Seropositive AZD1222 recipients at baseline numbered only 6 or 7.

Produced via immunoSEQ multiplex PCR; TCRdb's table is partial and in-frame only. The repertoire holds 150,000 to 200,000 clones, around 88% seen once, with around a tenth in the top ten. The clonotype was recovered from an adult who received the AZD1222 COVID-19 vaccine. The chain carries TRBV3-1 (or the pseudogene TRBV3-2) and TRBJ2-7, with D unresolved. This specimen consisted of peripheral blood, obtained 28 days after the second AZD1222 dose. DNA for the CDR3: TGTGCCAGCAGCCAAGCGGCCACCGGATACTACGAGCAGTACTTC. It yields the protein CASSQAATGYYEQYF.